This passage covers 20 T cell receptor beta chains from one sample sequenced in a study of blood T cell repertoires in COVID-19. Generated by immunoSEQ multiplex PCR, the TCRdb table keeps only in-frame clones and is missing some. The table shows 240,000 or so clones, with 86% occurring only once. Material: peripheral blood. These receptors were taken from a man older than 75 with acute or convalescent COVID-19.

The V gene is TRBV19, the J gene TRBJ1-5, with 7 nucleotides matching TRBD1. V was pared by 6 bases and J by 9 bases, with 14 bases of the junction left unmatched. The length of the CDR3 is 15 residues. Germline values: CDR1 LNHDA, CDR2 SQIVND (reference sequence). Here the CDR3 DNA reads TGTGCCAGTAGCGACGGGGGACAGACTATTTCGCCCCAGCATTTT. It specifies CASSDGGQTISPQHF.

V gene TRBV28 combines with J gene TRBJ1-3, with TRBD1 matching over 7 bases. The V and J ends lost 7 bases and 2 bases, in that order; junction bases with no gene match: 5. CDR1 and CDR2 from the germline V gene are MDHEN and SYDVKM. The CDR3 runs to 14 residues. The CDR3 protein is CASNRGHAGNTIYF. CDR3 sequence (DNA): TGTGCCAGCAACAGGGGTCACGCTGGAAACACCATATATTTT.

The V and J genes are TRBV19 and TRBJ1-2; TRBD1 aligns across 11 bases. This CDR3 region has 14 residues. Germline-derived CDR1 and CDR2 are LNHDA and SQIVND (reference sequence). With 5 bases clipped from V and 7 bases from J, the junction kept 6 bases outside the gene matches. In DNA form, the CDR3 reads TGTGCCAGTAGTGCGGACAGGGGGCGACGTGGCTACACCTTC. Translating gives CASSADRGRRGYTF.

This sequence joins TRBV5-5 and TRBJ2-7; tentative D call: TRBD2 (6 bases). Trimming stripped 3 bases from V and 5 bases from J, with 12 bases between. This CDR3 is 13 amino acids long. Per the germline V gene, CDR1 is SGHKS and CDR2 is YYEKEE (reference sequence). The CDR3 loop reads CASSYSTSNEQYF. The CDR3 DNA reads TGTGCCAGCAGCTATTCTACTAGCAACGAGCAGTACTTC. Drawing the rest from reference TRBV5-5 and TRBJ2-7, the complete variable domain is DAGVTQSPTHLIKTRGQQVTLRCSPISGHKSVSWYQQVLGQGPQFIFQYYEKEERGRGNFPDRFSARQFPNYSSELNVNALLLGDSALYLCASSYSTSNEQYFGPGTRLTVT.

The chain is built from TRBV27 and TRBJ2-5; the D gene is possibly TRBD1 (6 bases). V was cut by 3 bases and J by 2 bases, with 13 bases left in between. Germline CDR1 and CDR2: MNHEY and SMNVEV (reference sequence). The CDR3 extends over 15 amino acids. The CDR3 is CASSFSSRGQETQYF. CDR3 DNA sequence: TGTGCCAGCAGTTTCTCGAGCAGGGGACAAGAGACCCAGTACTTC.

V and J are TRBV9 and TRBJ1-5; 9 bases align to TRBD1. The CDR3 length is 20 residues. Germline CDR1 is SGDLS and CDR2 is YYNGEE. The V gene end was trimmed by 0 bases and the J gene end by 2 bases; junction bases not matched to a gene: 15. The CDR3: CASSVVAGQGTLSRNQPQHF. For the CDR3, the DNA is TGTGCCAGCAGCGTAGTCGCGGGACAGGGAACTCTAAGTCGCAATCAGCCCCAGCATTTT.

The V call is TRBV19, the J call TRBJ1-2, with TRBD1 matching 8 bases. The CDR3 has 13 residues. CDR1 is LNHDA, CDR2 SQIVND, per germline (reference sequence). V dropped 7 bases and J dropped 4; count of bases not matched to a gene: 5. The CDR3: CASNMGQAYGYTF. The CDR3 DNA reads as TGTGCCAGTAACATGGGACAGGCCTATGGCTACACCTTC. Based on the CDR3 plus reference TRBV19 and TRBJ1-2, the full variable domain is DGGITQSPKYLFRKEGQNVTLSCEQNLNHDAMYWYRQDPGQGLRLIYYSQIVNDFQKGDIAEGYSVSREKKESFPLTVTSAQKNPTAFYLCASNMGQAYGYTFGSGTRLTVV.

The sample holds a few counts of this clone. This chain connects TRBV28 to TRBJ2-2; D might be TRBD1 (5 bases). V was clipped by 6 bases and J by 6 bases, with 17 bases between them. Germline V gene sequence: CDR1 MDHEN, CDR2 SYDVKM. This CDR3 has 15 residues. The chain's CDR3 is CASRGPGLGAGELFF. The CDR3 DNA is TGTGCCAGCAGGGGGCCAGGGTTAGGGGCCGGGGAGCTGTTTTTT.

The gene calls are TRBV5-1 and TRBJ2-5; unclear D gene. Trimming shortened V by 5 bases and J by 1 base, and 3 bases separated the two germline ends. This CDR3 spans 11 amino acids. Germline V lookup: CDR1 SGHRS, CDR2 YFSETQ. The CDR3 region has the DNA TGCGCCAGCAGGAGCCAAGAGACCCAGTACTTC. Its protein is CASRSQETQYF. Drawing the rest from reference TRBV5-1 and TRBJ2-5, the complete variable domain is KAGVTQTPRYLIKTRGQQVTLSCSPISGHRSVSWYQQTPGQGLQFLFEYFSETQRNKGNFPGRFSGRQFSNSRSEMNVSTLELGDSALYLCASRSQETQYFGPGTRLLVL.

The chain combines TRBV5-1 with TRBJ1-3; D unclear. V lost 0 bases to trimming and J lost 3 bases, with 7 bases between them. Germline lookup yields CDR1 SGHRS and CDR2 YFSETQ. The CDR3 consists of 14 residues. CDR3 residues: CASSLVYGGNTIYF. Written as DNA, the CDR3 is TGCGCCAGCAGCTTGGTGTACGGTGGAAACACCATATATTTT.

The J gene is TRBJ2-3, the V gene TRBV19; no clear D gene. With 7 bases removed from V and 1 base from J, the gap between germline ends came to 9 bases. The CDR3 has 13 amino acids. Germline V lookup: CDR1 LNHDA, CDR2 SQIVND (reference sequence). CDR3 region: CASNQVGTDTQYF. The CDR3 nucleotides are TGTGCCAGTAACCAGGTGGGCACAGATACGCAGTATTTT.

The rearrangement links TRBV7-9 to TRBJ1-5; the D gene is possibly TRBD1 (6 bases). Trimming pared 5 bases from V and 6 bases from J, leaving 14 bases between. CDR1 and CDR2 (germline): SEHNR, FQNEAQ (reference sequence). The CDR3 spans 14 residues. The chain's CDR3 is CASSHHPDSQPQHF. The CDR3 nucleotides read TGTGCCAGCAGCCACCACCCGGACAGTCAGCCCCAGCATTTT.

In DNA form, the CDR3 reads TGTGCCAGCTCAAGGTTGCTAGCGGGAGTGGCCTACAATGAGCAGTTCTTC. The encoded protein is CASSRLLAGVAYNEQFF. J is TRBJ2-1 and V is TRBV18, with 10 bases aligning to TRBD2. The CDR3 runs to 17 residues. Germline V gene lookup returns CDR1 KGHSH and CDR2 LQKENI. With V trimmed by 5 bases and J by 2 bases, 9 bases remained unmatched.

The CDR3 DNA sequence: TGTGCCAGCAGAAACCAGCAGGCGGGGGCGAGCAATTCACCCCTCCACTTT. As protein: CASRNQQAGASNSPLHF. The J gene is TRBJ1-6, the V gene TRBV5-8, with a possible D match to TRBD1 (6 bases). CDR1 and CDR2 (germline): SGHTS, YDEGEE. The CDR3 is made up of 17 amino acids. The V end lost 5 bases, the J end lost 7 bases, and 22 bases lay between the germline ends.

The V gene is TRBV5-1, the J gene TRBJ2-1, with D possibly being TRBD1 (5 bases). Germline V gene data show CDR1 as SGHRS and CDR2 as YFSETQ. The germline V and J ends were trimmed by 0 bases and 3 bases, with 7 bases remaining between them. This CDR3 contains 14 residues. As DNA, the CDR3 is TGCGCCAGCAGCTTGGGGACACTCTACAATGAGCAGTTCTTC. It yields the protein CASSLGTLYNEQFF.

V and J are TRBV9 and TRBJ1-3; maybe TRBD1 (5 bases). Deletions cut 0 bases from V and 2 bases from J, with 9 bases between. Germline lookup yields CDR1 SGDLS and CDR2 YYNGEE. The CDR3 length is 15 residues. The CDR3 sequence is CASSVVSGPGNTIYF. In nucleotides, the CDR3 is TGTGCCAGCAGCGTAGTGTCAGGGCCTGGAAACACCATATATTTT.

The V and J genes are TRBV3-1 (or the pseudogene TRBV3-2) and TRBJ1-1, with D unresolved. CDR3 length: 12 amino acids. The germline V gene has CDR1 LGHDT and CDR2 YNNKEL (reference sequence). V was pared by 4 bases and J by 8 bases, with 11 bases between. CDR3 amino acids: CASSPSRLEAFF. The DNA of the CDR3 is TGTGCCAGCAGCCCTTCTAGACTCGAAGCTTTCTTT.

In DNA form, the CDR3 reads TGTGCCAGCAGTCCTAGGGGTCCGAGCACAGATACGCAGTATTTT. Protein: CASSPRGPSTDTQYF. This sequence joins TRBV2 and TRBJ2-3; D is perhaps TRBD1 (5 bases). Trimming pared 5 bases from V and 0 bases from J, leaving 12 bases between. Looked up from germline, CDR1 is SNHLY and CDR2 is FYNNEI. This CDR3 contains 15 residues. Full variable domain (rest looked up from reference TRBV2 and TRBJ2-3): EPEVTQTPSHQVTQMGQEVILRCVPISNHLYFYWYRQILGQKVEFLVSFYNNEISEKSEIFDDQFSVERPDGSNFTLKIRSTKLEDSAMYFCASSPRGPSTDTQYFGPGTRLTVL.

The chain is built from TRBV4-2 and TRBJ1-2; D may be TRBD1 (5 bases). The CDR3 covers 15 residues. The ends were cut back, 0 bases at V and 5 bases at J, with 13 bases in the middle. CDR1 LGHNA and CDR2 YNFKEQ come from the germline V gene. In DNA, the CDR3 is TGTGCCAGCAGCCAAGACGGGGGGAATTGGTATGGCTACACCTTC. It codes for CASSQDGGNWYGYTF.

The chain employs TRBV18 and TRBJ1-4; 9 nucleotides match TRBD1. The J segment lost 4 bases and the V segment lost 2 bases, leaving 2 bases of the junction unmatched. Germline CDR1 is KGHSH and CDR2 is LQKENI. This CDR3 has 15 amino acids. In DNA form, the CDR3 reads TGTGCCAGCTCACCAGAGGACAGGGGTAATGAAAAACTGTTTTTT. It translates to CASSPEDRGNEKLFF.